Presented here are 21 T cell receptor beta chains from one specimen sequenced in a study of T cells in localized non-small cell lung cancer. TCRdb's copy holds only in-frame clones and misses some; the assay was immunoSEQ multiplex PCR. The repertoire holds tens of thousands of clones, with more than 65% as singletons. This specimen consisted of peripheral blood, obtained before any cancer treatment. The receptors come from an older male donor with stage III squamous cell lung carcinoma.

The rearrangement links TRBV19 to TRBJ2-1; the D is unclear. V gave up 2 bases and J gave up 2 bases, with 13 bases separating them. This CDR3 spans 16 amino acids. CDR1 LNHDA and CDR2 SQIVND come from the germline V gene (reference sequence). The CDR3 spells CASSILGKAPYNEQFF. CDR3 bases: TGTGCCAGTAGTATACTTGGTAAGGCTCCCTACAATGAGCAGTTCTTC.

V usage is TRBV4-1 and J usage is TRBJ1-6; D is unclear. Germline CDR1 reads MGHRA; CDR2 reads YSYEKL. The CDR3 sequence is 17 residues long. V lost 2 bases and J 0 bases, leaving 11 bases between the germline ends. The CDR3 reads CASSQPTGSSYNSPLHF. The CDR3 coding sequence is TGCGCCAGCAGCCAACCCACTGGGAGCTCCTATAATTCACCCCTCCACTTT.

The chain uses TRBV6-5 and TRBJ2-1, with 8 bases that match TRBD2. This CDR3 region has 15 residues. Trimming cost V 5 bases and J 6 bases; bases outside gene matches: 9. The V gene's germline CDR1 is MNHEY and CDR2 SVGAGI. In DNA, the CDR3 is TGTGCCAGCAGTCCAGCGGGAGTAGGTGGCAATGAGCAGTTCTTC. It encodes CASSPAGVGGNEQFF.

The CDR3 here is CASSLGQGEWEKLFF. The CDR3 DNA is TGCGCCAGCAGCCTTGGACAGGGAGAATGGGAAAAACTGTTTTTT. This sequence joins TRBV5-1 and TRBJ1-4, with 8 bases aligning to TRBD1. Germline trimming cut 4 bases from V and 8 bases from J; bases unmatched to any gene: 10. The germline gives CDR1 SGHRS, CDR2 YFSETQ. This CDR3 region has 15 residues.

In this sample, this clone is medium-sized. The CDR3 nucleotides are TGTGCCAGCACAAGAATGCCGGAGTACACTGAAGCTTTCTTT. Protein: CASTRMPEYTEAFF. The chain joins TRBV6-6 to TRBJ1-1; D gene unclear. CDR1 is MNHNY, CDR2 SVGAGI, per germline (reference sequence). Trimming stripped 7 bases from V and 3 bases from J, with 15 bases between. This CDR3 spans 14 amino acids.

This clone has a handful of counts. The V call is TRBV5-6, the J call TRBJ1-2; possibly TRBD1 for D (5 bases). The CDR3 contains 15 residues. CDR1 is SGHDT and CDR2 is YYEEEE in the germline V gene. V was clipped by 5 bases and J by 4 bases, with 18 bases between them. For the CDR3, the DNA is TGTGCCAGCAGTCCCGGGACCCCGGGGGTCTATGGCTACACCTTC. Translation gives CASSPGTPGVYGYTF. The full variable domain, its missing parts supplied by reference TRBV5-6 and TRBJ1-2, is DAGVTQSPTHLIKTRGQQVTLRCSPKSGHDTVSWYQQALGQGPQFIFQYYEEEERQRGNFPDRFSGHQFPNYSSELNVNALLLGDSALYLCASSPGTPGVYGYTFGSGTRLTVV.

The V gene is TRBV5-1, the J gene TRBJ2-7; the D gene is possibly TRBD2 (5 bases). Germline V CDR1 and CDR2: SGHRS, YFSETQ. Trimming removed 0 bases at V and 7 bases at J, with 17 bases between. CDR3 length: 15 amino acids. CDR3 nucleotides: TGCGCCAGCAGCTTGGAAGGTCTAGCTACTGGGGAGCAGTACTTC. Protein: CASSLEGLATGEQYF.

This chain uses TRBV29-1 with TRBJ2-5; 11 bases map to TRBD2. The trim removed 6 bases at V and 1 base at J, leaving 13 bases unmatched. Germline CDR1 and CDR2: SQVTM and ANQGSEA. CDR3 size: 17 residues. In nucleotides, the CDR3 is TGCAGCGTGTTTACTAGCGGGAGAAAGATCAGCCAAGAGACCCAGTACTTC. The encoded protein is CSVFTSGRKISQETQYF.

J is TRBJ1-5 and V is TRBV19, with TRBD1 matching over 7 bases. Germline V gene lookup returns CDR1 LNHDA and CDR2 SQIVND (reference sequence). The CDR3 is 18 residues long. V dropped 3 bases and J dropped 0; count of bases not matched to a gene: 11. CDR3 loop: CASSISRGQTYSNQPQHF. For the CDR3, the DNA is TGTGCCAGTAGTATCTCCCGGGGACAGACGTATAGCAATCAGCCCCAGCATTTT.

This chain connects TRBV19 to TRBJ2-5, with 11 bases that match TRBD2. There are 16 residues in the CDR3. J was trimmed by 4 bases and V by 0 bases; bases with no gene match: 4. CDR1 and CDR2 (germline): LNHDA, SQIVND (reference sequence). The CDR3 loop reads CASSIDGLAGGETQYF. CDR3 nucleotide sequence: TGTGCCAGTAGTATAGATGGCCTAGCGGGAGGAGAGACCCAGTACTTC.

The chain employs TRBV2 and TRBJ1-5; the match to TRBD1 covers 7 bases. The CDR3 is 14 residues long. The V gene end was trimmed by 3 bases and the J gene end by 6 bases; junction bases not matched to a gene: 5. CDR1 and CDR2 from the germline V gene are SNHLY and FYNNEI. CDR3 nucleotide sequence: TGTGCCAGCAGTGATGGGACAGAGGGTCAGCCCCAGCATTTT. Translating it yields CASSDGTEGQPQHF.

The J gene is TRBJ2-1, the V gene TRBV27; 7 positions match TRBD2. Germline V gives CDR1 MNHEY, CDR2 SMNVEV (reference sequence). Unmatched junction bases numbered 5, after V lost 3 bases and J lost 3 bases. CDR3 length equals 15 residues. CDR3 protein: CASSFRRERYNEQFF. CDR3 bases: TGTGCCAGCAGTTTTCGGCGGGAGCGCTACAATGAGCAGTTCTTC.

V and J are TRBV5-5 and TRBJ2-2, with a possible D match to TRBD1 (6 bases). Trimming took off 0 bases at V and 1 base at J, with 13 bases between the two ends. Germline-derived CDR1 and CDR2 are SGHKS and YYEKEE (reference sequence). This CDR3 has 17 amino acids. The CDR3 reads CASSLGTGTKNTGELFF. The CDR3 nucleotides are TGTGCCAGCAGCTTGGGGACCGGGACAAAGAACACCGGGGAGCTGTTTTTT.

V usage is TRBV6-5 and J usage is TRBJ1-3, with 7 nucleotides matching TRBD1. Germline loops: CDR1 MNHEY, CDR2 SVGAGI. The CDR3 runs 15 residues. J gave up 4 bases and V 0 bases, and 3 bases lay outside the gene matches. Here the CDR3 DNA reads TGTGCCAGCAGTTACTCCGCAGGGGGAGGAAACACCATATATTTT. Translation: CASSYSAGGGNTIYF.

The V and J genes are TRBV7-9 and TRBJ2-5; D not resolved. The CDR3 is made up of 13 amino acids. V lost 0 bases, J lost 1 base, and 3 bases lay in between. Per the germline V gene, CDR1 is SEHNR and CDR2 is FQNEAQ (reference sequence). As DNA, the CDR3 is TGTGCCAGCAGCTTAGCGGCCCAAGAGACCCAGTACTTC. Its protein is CASSLAAQETQYF.

The chain combines TRBV6-5 with TRBJ2-7; D is tentatively TRBD1 or TRBD2 (5 bases each). The ends were cut back, 2 bases at V and 6 bases at J, with 11 bases in the middle. The CDR3 sequence is 13 residues long. Germline assignment: CDR1 MNHEY and CDR2 SVGAGI. The CDR3 region has the DNA TGTGCCAGCAGTTACGGGGGAGAGGGCGAGCAGTACTTC. Protein sequence: CASSYGGEGEQYF.

The chain recombines TRBV18 with TRBJ1-2, with unresolved D. Trimming pared 6 bases from V and 7 bases from J, leaving 12 bases between. Germline V gene sequence: CDR1 KGHSH, CDR2 LQKENI. The CDR3 runs 12 residues. CDR3: CASSDGNGGYTF. CDR3 in DNA: TGTGCCAGCTCGGACGGTAACGGTGGCTACACCTTC.

The gene calls are TRBV5-6 and TRBJ2-1; D is undetermined. The V and J ends lost 3 bases and 5 bases respectively, with 18 bases between them. Germline V gene sequence: CDR1 SGHDT, CDR2 YYEEEE. This CDR3 region has 16 residues. The CDR3 region has the DNA TGTGCCAGCAGCTCACTCGCCGGGTCCGGAAACAATGAGCAGTTCTTC. Amino acid sequence: CASSSLAGSGNNEQFF.

The chain employs TRBV19 and TRBJ2-7, with TRBD1 matching over 9 bases. Trimming removed 3 bases from V and 5 bases from J; junction bases left unmatched: 8. Germline V gene lookup returns CDR1 LNHDA and CDR2 SQIVND (reference sequence). CDR3 length equals 15 residues. The CDR3 spells CASSISGTGLDEQYF. DNA for the CDR3: TGTGCCAGTAGTATCTCCGGGACAGGGTTGGACGAGCAGTACTTC.

The chain carries TRBV7-2 and TRBJ2-3; 9 bases are shared with TRBD2. This CDR3 is 13 amino acids long. The J segment lost 5 bases and the V segment lost 8 bases, leaving 5 bases of the junction unmatched. Germline CDR1 is SGHTA and CDR2 is FQGNSA. The DNA for the CDR3 is TGTGCCAGCGGGTTAGCGGGAGAAGATACGCAGTATTTT. Encoded protein: CASGLAGEDTQYF.

This chain links TRBV30 with TRBJ1-3, with D uncertain. V was shortened by 0 bases and J by 2 bases, with 8 bases between the two germline ends. Germline assignment: CDR1 GTSNPN and CDR2 SVGIG (reference sequence). This CDR3 is built from 14 residues. This CDR3 reads CAWSVLAAGNTIYF. DNA for the CDR3: TGTGCCTGGAGTGTACTGGCAGCTGGAAACACCATATATTTT.